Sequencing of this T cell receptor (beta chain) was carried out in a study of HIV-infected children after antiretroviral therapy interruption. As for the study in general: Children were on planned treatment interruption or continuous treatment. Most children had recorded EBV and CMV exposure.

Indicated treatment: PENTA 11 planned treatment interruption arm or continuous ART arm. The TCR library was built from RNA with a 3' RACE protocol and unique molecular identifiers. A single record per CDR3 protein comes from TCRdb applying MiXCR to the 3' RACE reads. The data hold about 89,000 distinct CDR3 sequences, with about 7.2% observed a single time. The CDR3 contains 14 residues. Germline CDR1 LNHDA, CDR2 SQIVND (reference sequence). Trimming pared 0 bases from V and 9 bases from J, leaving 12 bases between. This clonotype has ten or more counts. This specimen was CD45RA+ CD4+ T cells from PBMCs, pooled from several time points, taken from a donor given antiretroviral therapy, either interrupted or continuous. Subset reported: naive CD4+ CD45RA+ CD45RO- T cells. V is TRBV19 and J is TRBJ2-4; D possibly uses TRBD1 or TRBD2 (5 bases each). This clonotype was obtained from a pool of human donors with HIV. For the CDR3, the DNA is TGTGCCAGTAGTATAGATGACGCAGGGACCATTCAGTACTTC. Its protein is CASSIDDAGTIQYF.